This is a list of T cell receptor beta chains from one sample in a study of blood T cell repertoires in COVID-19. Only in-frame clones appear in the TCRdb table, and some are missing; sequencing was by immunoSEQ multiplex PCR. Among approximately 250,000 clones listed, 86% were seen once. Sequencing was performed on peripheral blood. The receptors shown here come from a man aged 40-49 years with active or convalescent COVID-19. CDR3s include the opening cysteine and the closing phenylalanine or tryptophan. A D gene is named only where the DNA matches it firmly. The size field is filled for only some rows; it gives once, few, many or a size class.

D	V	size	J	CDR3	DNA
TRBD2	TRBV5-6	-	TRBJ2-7	CASSTGTSFYEQYF	TGTGCCAGCAGCACTGGGACTAGTTTCTACGAGCAGTACTTC
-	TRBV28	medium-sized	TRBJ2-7	CASSTAYEQYF	TGTGCCAGCAGCACGGCCTACGAGCAGTACTTC
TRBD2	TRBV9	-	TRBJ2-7	CASSVRTSGFYEQYF	TGTGCCAGCAGCGTTAGGACTAGCGGCTTCTACGAGCAGTACTTC
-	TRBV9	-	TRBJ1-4	CASSRTGVINEKLFF	TGTGCCAGCAGTCGTACGGGGGTGATTAATGAAAAACTGTTTTTT
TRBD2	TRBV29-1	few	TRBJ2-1	CSVEATLAGGGEQFF	TGCAGCGTTGAAGCAACACTAGCGGGGGGTGGTGAGCAGTTCTTC
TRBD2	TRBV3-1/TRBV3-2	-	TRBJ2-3	CASSLGGTGTDTQYF	TGTGCCAGCAGCCTGGGGGGGACTGGCACAGATACGCAGTATTTT
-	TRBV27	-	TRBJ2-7	CASSSSRGTYEQYF	TGTGCCAGCAGTTCATCCCGGGGTACCTACGAGCAGTACTTC
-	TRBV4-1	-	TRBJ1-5	CASSHQQGLVANQPQHF	TGCGCCAGCAGCCACCAACAGGGACTAGTAGCAAATCAGCCCCAGCATTTT
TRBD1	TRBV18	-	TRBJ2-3	CASPPQGASDTQYF	TGTGCCAGCCCTCCCCAGGGGGCATCAGATACGCAGTATTTT
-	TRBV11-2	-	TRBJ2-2	CASSLTGLETPGELFF	TGTGCCAGCAGCTTAACTGGACTGGAGACCCCCGGGGAGCTGTTTTTT
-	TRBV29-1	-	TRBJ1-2	CSVSRGNYGYTF	TGCAGCGTTTCAAGGGGCAACTATGGCTACACCTTC
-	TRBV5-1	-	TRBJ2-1	CASSPEGDNEQFF	TGCGCCAGCAGCCCGGAAGGGGACAATGAGCAGTTCTTC
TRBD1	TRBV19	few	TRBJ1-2	CASSLPGTGYGYTF	TGTGCCAGTAGTCTCCCCGGGACAGGCTATGGCTACACCTTC
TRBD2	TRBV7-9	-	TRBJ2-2	CASSFPSGATGELFF	TGTGCCAGCAGCTTCCCTAGCGGGGCGACCGGGGAGCTGTTTTTT
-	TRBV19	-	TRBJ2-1	CASSTGGRGEQFF	TGTGCCAGTAGTACCGGGGGGCGGGGTGAGCAGTTCTTC
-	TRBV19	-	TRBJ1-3	CASITGGGRTIPSGNTIYF	TGTGCCAGTATTACCGGCGGAGGACGGACGATTCCCTCTGGAAACACCATATATTTT
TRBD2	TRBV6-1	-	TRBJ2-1	CASSGPGLAGGPGNEQFF	TGTGCCAGCAGTGGTCCGGGACTAGCGGGAGGGCCCGGGAATGAGCAGTTCTTC
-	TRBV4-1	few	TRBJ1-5	CASSQVRDQPQHF	TGCGCCAGCAGCCAAGTGCGTGATCAGCCCCAGCATTTT
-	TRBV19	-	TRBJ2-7	CASSIRDSSSYEQYF	TGTGCCAGTAGTATAAGGGACTCATCCTCCTACGAGCAGTACTTC
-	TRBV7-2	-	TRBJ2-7	CASRYRVTYEQYF	TGTGCCAGCAGATACAGGGTAACCTACGAGCAGTACTTC
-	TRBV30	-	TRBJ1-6	CAWSVPDSSGTPLHF	TGTGCCTGGAGTGTACCCGACAGTTCGGGGACTCCCCTCCACTTT
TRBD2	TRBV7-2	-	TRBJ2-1	CASGGGSYNEQFF	TGTGCCAGCGGGGGGGGCTCCTACAATGAGCAGTTCTTC
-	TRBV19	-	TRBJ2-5	CASSTGGTAQETQYF	TGTGCCAGTAGTACCGGAGGGACAGCCCAAGAGACCCAGTACTTC
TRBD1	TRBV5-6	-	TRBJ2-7	CASSLGQGSYEQYF	TGTGCCAGCAGCTTGGGACAGGGATCCTACGAGCAGTACTTC
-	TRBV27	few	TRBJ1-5	CASSEKSNQPQHF	TGTGCCAGCAGCGAGAAAAGCAATCAGCCCCAGCATTTT
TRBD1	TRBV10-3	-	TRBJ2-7	CAISESISGTGPEQYF	TGTGCCATCAGTGAGTCGATATCCGGGACAGGGCCCGAGCAGTACTTC
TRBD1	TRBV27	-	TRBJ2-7	CASSSRGQVPYEQYF	TGTGCCAGCAGTTCCCGAGGACAGGTACCATACGAGCAGTACTTC
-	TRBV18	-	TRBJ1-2	CASSPTDTNYGYTF	TGTGCCAGCTCACCGACGGACACAAACTATGGCTACACCTTC
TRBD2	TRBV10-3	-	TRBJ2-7	CAISDSRTSGSRGEQYF	TGTGCCATCAGCGACTCCCGAACTAGCGGGAGTCGAGGTGAGCAGTACTTC
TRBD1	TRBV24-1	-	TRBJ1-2	CATSDPRQGAAGGYTF	TGTGCCACCAGTGACCCCCGACAGGGGGCTGCAGGAGGCTACACCTTC
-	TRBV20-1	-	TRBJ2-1	CSARARSEQFF	TGCAGTGCTAGGGCCCGGAGTGAGCAGTTCTTC
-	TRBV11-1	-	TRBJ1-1	CASSLVRGPGGAFF	TGTGCCAGCAGCTTAGTGAGAGGGCCGGGTGGAGCTTTCTTT
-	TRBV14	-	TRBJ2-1	CASSPRVGVHEQFF	TGTGCCAGCAGCCCTCGGGTCGGTGTCCATGAGCAGTTCTTC
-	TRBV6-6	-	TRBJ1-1	CASSPSSEAFF	TGTGCCAGCAGCCCGTCTAGCGAAGCTTTCTTT
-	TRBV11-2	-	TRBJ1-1	CASSYVADHSAEAFF	TGTGCCAGCAGCTACGTCGCCGATCACTCGGCTGAAGCTTTCTTT
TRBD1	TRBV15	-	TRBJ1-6	CATSRPGQDNSPLHF	TGTGCCACCAGCAGACCGGGACAGGATAATTCACCCCTCCACTTT
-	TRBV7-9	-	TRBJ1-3	CASSLTTGAGNTIYF	TGTGCCAGCAGCTTAACGACAGGCGCTGGAAACACCATATATTTT
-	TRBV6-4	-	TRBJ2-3	CASSVMGGTTDTQYF	TGTGCCAGCAGCGTAATGGGGGGTACCACAGATACGCAGTATTTT
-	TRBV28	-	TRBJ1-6	CASSSSLPLHF	TGTGCCAGCAGCTCTTCTCTCCCCCTCCACTTT
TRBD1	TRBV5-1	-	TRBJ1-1	CASSLSGGAFQNTEAFF	TGCGCCAGCAGCTTATCAGGGGGCGCTTTCCAAAACACTGAAGCTTTCTTT
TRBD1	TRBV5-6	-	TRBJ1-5	CASSLGHRGRSNQPQHF	TGTGCCAGCAGCTTGGGCCACAGGGGGCGAAGCAATCAGCCCCAGCATTTT
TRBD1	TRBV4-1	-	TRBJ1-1	CASSQENRGALDTEAFF	TGCGCCAGCAGCCAAGAGAACAGGGGAGCCCTGGACACTGAAGCTTTCTTT
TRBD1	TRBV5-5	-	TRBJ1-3	CASSFDRGMYGNTIYF	TGTGCCAGCAGCTTTGACAGGGGGATGTATGGAAACACCATATATTTT
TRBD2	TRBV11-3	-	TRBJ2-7	CASSVTSGNSYEQYF	TGTGCCAGCAGCGTGACTAGCGGCAACTCCTACGAGCAGTACTTC